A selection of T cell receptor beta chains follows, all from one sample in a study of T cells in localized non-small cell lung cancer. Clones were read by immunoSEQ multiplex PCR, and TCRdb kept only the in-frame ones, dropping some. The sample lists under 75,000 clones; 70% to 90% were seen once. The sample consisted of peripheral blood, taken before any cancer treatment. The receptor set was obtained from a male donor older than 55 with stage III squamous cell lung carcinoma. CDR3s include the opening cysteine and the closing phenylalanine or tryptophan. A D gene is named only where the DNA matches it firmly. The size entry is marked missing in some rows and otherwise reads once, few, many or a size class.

cdr3_nt: TGCGCCAGTCACCCGGGACAGGGGACCACCGGGGAGCTGTTTTTT
cdr3_aa: CASHPGQGTTGELFF
d_call: TRBD1
v_call: TRBV4-1
j_call: TRBJ2-2
clone_size: .

cdr3_nt: TGTGCCAGCAGCGTTATGGCCGGGGGTAATGAAAAACTGTTTTTT
cdr3_aa: CASSVMAGGNEKLFF
d_call: .
v_call: TRBV9
j_call: TRBJ1-4
clone_size: .

cdr3_nt: TGTGCCAGCAGCGGGGCCTCTGGAAACACCATATATTTT
cdr3_aa: CASSGASGNTIYF
d_call: .
v_call: TRBV5-4
j_call: TRBJ1-3
clone_size: .

cdr3_nt: TGCGCCAGCAGCCTCCGACAGGGGGCCGGGGAGCTGTTTTTT
cdr3_aa: CASSLRQGAGELFF
d_call: TRBD1
v_call: TRBV5-1
j_call: TRBJ2-2
clone_size: .

cdr3_nt: TGCGCCAGCAGCTCCCGGACAGGGGGCGATTTCTTT
cdr3_aa: CASSSRTGGDFF
d_call: TRBD1
v_call: TRBV5-1
j_call: TRBJ1-1
clone_size: .

cdr3_nt: TGTGCCACCACGAGGGACCCTAGGCCCGAGACCCAGTACTTC
cdr3_aa: CATTRDPRPETQYF
d_call: .
v_call: TRBV6-1
j_call: TRBJ2-5
clone_size: .

cdr3_nt: TGTGCCAGCAGTTACATCGACAGGAGTGAGACCCAGTACTTC
cdr3_aa: CASSYIDRSETQYF
d_call: .
v_call: TRBV6-6
j_call: TRBJ2-5
clone_size: .

cdr3_nt: TGCGCCAGCAGCTATGATTTGAACACTGAAGCTTTCTTT
cdr3_aa: CASSYDLNTEAFF
d_call: .
v_call: TRBV5-1
j_call: TRBJ1-1
clone_size: .

cdr3_nt: TGTGCCAGCAGTTACTCGAGAGGAACATTGAACACTGAAGCTTTCTTT
cdr3_aa: CASSYSRGTLNTEAFF
d_call: .
v_call: TRBV6-5
j_call: TRBJ1-1
clone_size: .

cdr3_nt: TGTGCCAGCAGCTCAAGACAGGGGTTTGTAACTGAAGCTTTCTTT
cdr3_aa: CASSSRQGFVTEAFF
d_call: TRBD1
v_call: TRBV13
j_call: TRBJ1-1
clone_size: .

cdr3_nt: TGTGCCAGCAGTGGGACAGGGACCCAGCCCCAGCATTTT
cdr3_aa: CASSGTGTQPQHF
d_call: TRBD1
v_call: TRBV2
j_call: TRBJ1-5
clone_size: .

cdr3_nt: TGTGCCAGCAGTCCTGGGGGGAGGGTTCAGAGGTACGAGCAGTACTTC
cdr3_aa: CASSPGGRVQRYEQYF
d_call: TRBD2
v_call: TRBV6-6
j_call: TRBJ2-7
clone_size: .

cdr3_nt: TGCAGTGCTAGAGATAATGAAAAACTGTTTTTT
cdr3_aa: CSARDNEKLFF
d_call: .
v_call: TRBV20-1
j_call: TRBJ1-4
clone_size: few

cdr3_nt: TGTGCCTGGAGTGGGGAGCGACGCACAGATACGCAGTATTTT
cdr3_aa: CAWSGERRTDTQYF
d_call: .
v_call: TRBV30
j_call: TRBJ2-3
clone_size: .

cdr3_nt: TGTGCCAGCAGTTTTAGCGGATTCACAGATACGCAGTATTTT
cdr3_aa: CASSFSGFTDTQYF
d_call: .
v_call: TRBV2
j_call: TRBJ2-3
clone_size: .

cdr3_nt: TGTGCCATCACCCCCGACAGGGAGAACTATGGCTACACCTTC
cdr3_aa: CAITPDRENYGYTF
d_call: TRBD1
v_call: TRBV10-3
j_call: TRBJ1-2
clone_size: few

cdr3_nt: TGTGCCAGCTCCTTGGACTGGGGCACAGATACGCAGTATTTT
cdr3_aa: CASSLDWGTDTQYF
d_call: .
v_call: TRBV18
j_call: TRBJ2-3
clone_size: .

cdr3_nt: TGTGCCAGTACCTCACAGGCGGCCTATAATGAAAAACTGTTTTTT
cdr3_aa: CASTSQAAYNEKLFF
d_call: .
v_call: TRBV19
j_call: TRBJ1-4
clone_size: .

cdr3_nt: TGTGCCAGCAGCTTGGCCGGTACCGGGGTGGGTCAGCCCCAGCATTTT
cdr3_aa: CASSLAGTGVGQPQHF
d_call: .
v_call: TRBV5-6
j_call: TRBJ1-5
clone_size: .

cdr3_nt: TGTGCCAGCAGTTTAAGCACAGGGGGCAATTCACCCCTCCACTTT
cdr3_aa: CASSLSTGGNSPLHF
d_call: TRBD1
v_call: TRBV27
j_call: TRBJ1-6
clone_size: .

cdr3_nt: TGTGCCATCAGTGCGGGGGCAGACACAGATACGCAGTATTTT
cdr3_aa: CAISAGADTDTQYF
d_call: .
v_call: TRBV10-3
j_call: TRBJ2-3
clone_size: once

cdr3_nt: TGTGCCAGCAGTGCTGTCCAGACTAACTATGGCTACACCTTC
cdr3_aa: CASSAVQTNYGYTF
d_call: .
v_call: TRBV2
j_call: TRBJ1-2
clone_size: .

cdr3_nt: TGTGCCAGCAGTGAAGCGGCCTCTTACCGGGGAGATACGCAGTATTTT
cdr3_aa: CASSEAASYRGDTQYF
d_call: .
v_call: TRBV6-1
j_call: TRBJ2-3
clone_size: .

cdr3_nt: TGCGCCAGCAGCTTGGACGGACAGATCAATCAGCCCCAGCATTTT
cdr3_aa: CASSLDGQINQPQHF
d_call: .
v_call: TRBV5-1
j_call: TRBJ1-5
clone_size: .

cdr3_nt: TGTGCCAGCAGTTACCCGGGACAGGGGCATAATGAGCAGTTCTTC
cdr3_aa: CASSYPGQGHNEQFF
d_call: TRBD1
v_call: TRBV6-6
j_call: TRBJ2-1
clone_size: .

cdr3_nt: TGTGCCAGTAGTAGGGGACAGGATAACTATGGCTACACCTTC
cdr3_aa: CASSRGQDNYGYTF
d_call: TRBD1
v_call: TRBV19
j_call: TRBJ1-2
clone_size: .

cdr3_nt: TGTGCCAGTAGTATAAATCGGGAGAGGGAGCCCCAGCATTTT
cdr3_aa: CASSINREREPQHF
d_call: .
v_call: TRBV19
j_call: TRBJ1-5
clone_size: .

cdr3_nt: TGTGCCAGCAGTACTCGGACAGGGACCTATGGCTACACCTTC
cdr3_aa: CASSTRTGTYGYTF
d_call: TRBD1
v_call: TRBV6-1
j_call: TRBJ1-2
clone_size: .